This entry lists 5 T cell receptor beta chains sequenced from one sample in a study of T cells in women clearing cervical HPV infection. The repertoire was sequenced with immunoSEQ multiplex PCR; TCRdb's copy has only in-frame clones and lacks some. This listing includes more than 30,000 clones. The sequenced material came from blood buffy coat. The receptors shown here come from a woman aged 18 to 75 with a cervical HPV16 infection that either progressed to CIN3+ or cleared (not recorded which).

Of note for this clone: The read falls 3 residues short of the CDR3 end, and the missing part is taken from the germline J gene. The V call is TRBV5-5, the J call TRBJ1-1, with TRBD1 matching over 7 bases. The ends lost 3 bases at V and 0 bases at J; junction bases unmatched: 5. The V gene's germline CDR1 is SGHKS and CDR2 YYEKEE (reference sequence). The CDR3 spans 15 residues. CDR3 bases read: TGTGCCAGCAGCTCCCCCAGGGGGGTGAACACTGAA. Protein sequence: CASSSPRGVNTE. The complete CDR3 protein is CASSSPRGVNTEAFF. The variable domain in full, with the rest retrieved from reference TRBV5-5 and TRBJ1-1, is DAGVTQSPTHLIKTRGQQVTLRCSPISGHKSVSWYQQVLGQGPQFIFQYYEKEERGRGNFPDRFSARQFPNYSSELNVNALLLGDSALYLCASSSPRGVNTEAFFGQGTRLTVV.

Notes on this clone: Sequencing ends 3 residues short of the CDR3 end; the germline J gene provides the rest. This chain uses TRBV6-4 with TRBJ2-4, with 8 nucleotides matching TRBD1. This CDR3 is built from 14 residues. Germline V gene sequence: CDR1 MRHNA, CDR2 SNTAGT. Incomplete CDR3 DNA: TGTGCCAGCAGTGACTCCTCCGGGACAGGTATT. It yields the protein CASSDSSGTGI. The whole CDR3 sequence reads CASSDSSGTGIQYF.

The CDR3 region is CSARPAGGRETQYF. The DNA read from the CDR3 is TGCAGTGCTAGACCTGCGGGGGGCAGGGAGACC. V is TRBV20-1 and J is TRBJ2-5; the match to TRBD2 covers 8 bases. The sequence runs out 3 residues before the end of the CDR3; the remainder is reconstructed from the germline J gene. Germline V CDR1 and CDR2: DFQATT, SNEGSKA (reference sequence). CDR3 size: 14 residues. With 2 bases clipped from V and 5 bases from J, the junction kept 7 bases outside the gene matches.

Notes on this clone: The read terminates 3 residues before the CDR3 end, so the remaining end is supplied by the germline J gene. The chain combines TRBV6-2 or TRBV6-3 with TRBJ2-7, with 10 nucleotides matching TRBD2. V was clipped by 6 bases and J by 2 bases; unmatched bases: 4. Germline V CDR1 and CDR2: MNHEY, SVGEGT. CDR3 size: 14 residues. The CDR3 here is CASRWTSGPYEQYF. Incomplete CDR3 DNA: TGTGCCAGCAGGTGGACTAGCGGACCCTACGAG.

As regards this clone: The missing CDR3 end, 3 residues past where the read stops, is filled in from the germline J gene. The chain links TRBV6-2 or TRBV6-3 to TRBJ2-3; D gene unclear. This CDR3 comprises 15 residues. Germline CDR1 reads MNHEY; CDR2 reads SVGEGT. Trimming stripped 0 bases from V and 4 bases from J, with 11 bases between. Here the CDR3 reads CASSYSIVVADTQYF. The CDR3 bases that were read are TGTGCCAGCAGTTACTCGATAGTAGTCGCAGATACG.